The 12 T cell receptor beta chains reported below all come from one sample, sequenced in a study of CD8+CD57+ T cells in acquired aplastic anemia. For sequencing, patients were chosen who had shown expansion of CD8+CD57+ cells by flow cytometry. Researchers used genomic DNA as the template to profile TCR beta VDJ and CDR3. TCRdb re-called the reads with MiXCR, one entry per CDR3 protein. The sample contains about 290,000 distinct CDR3 sequences, roughly 59% of which appear only once. Sequences were obtained from sorted CD4+, CD8+, or CD8+CD57+ T cells (not recorded which) from PBMCs. All receptors derive from a human donor with aplastic anemia.

The chain combines TRBV20-1 with TRBJ2-2; 7 bases map to TRBD1. The end of the DNA fits TRBJ1-1 better, so the J call may be wrong. Germline V gene sequence: CDR1 DFQATT, CDR2 SNEGSKA (reference sequence). The CDR3 loop spans 9 amino acids. The CDR3 here is CSGRTGAFF. CDR3 DNA: TGCAGCGGTCGGACAGGAGCTTTCTTT.

This chain connects TRBV20-1 to TRBJ2-5, with D perhaps matching TRBD2 (7 bases). This CDR3 has 12 residues. Germline CDR1 and CDR2: DFQATT and SNEGSKA (reference sequence). V lost 5 bases and J lost 7, with 14 bases in between. The DNA for the CDR3 is TGCAGTGCTGCCGGGGGGCCCAGGACCCAGTACTTC. Translated: CSAAGGPRTQYF.

This clonotype was seen many times. J is TRBJ1-1 and V is TRBV6-2 or TRBV6-3, with D perhaps matching TRBD1 (5 bases). The CDR3 has 14 residues. Deletions cut 2 bases from V and 1 base from J, with 8 bases between. Looked up from germline, CDR1 is MNHEY and CDR2 is SVGEGT. The CDR3 bases are TGTGCCAGCAGTTACGGGACGGAGAACACTGAAGCTTTCTTT. It is translated as CASSYGTENTEAFF.

This clonotype was detected only a few times. The rearrangement links TRBV4-2 to TRBJ2-7; D gene unclear. This CDR3 is 15 amino acids long. Germline values: CDR1 LGHNA, CDR2 YNFKEQ. The germline V and J ends were trimmed by 0 bases and 0 bases, with 9 bases remaining between them. The CDR3 bases are TGTGCCAGCAGCCAAGATTCGGGCAGCTCCTACGAGCAGTACTTC. It translates to CASSQDSGSSYEQYF.

This chain joins TRBV12-3 or TRBV12-4 and TRBJ2-5; 7 nucleotides align to TRBD1. The V and J ends lost 9 bases and 5 bases, in that order; junction bases with no gene match: 6. This CDR3 comprises 12 residues. CDR3 bases: TGTGCCAGTACAGGGGCACGGGAGACCCAGTACTTC. This gives the protein CASTGARETQYF.

This chain joins TRBV7-9 and TRBJ1-1; no reliable D call. Germline V gene data show CDR1 as SEHNR and CDR2 as FQNEAQ (reference sequence). The CDR3 has 14 residues. Trimming removed 4 bases from V and 0 bases from J, with 9 bases in between. The CDR3 loop is CASSSGSMNTEAFF. The CDR3 DNA reads as TGTGCCAGCAGCTCCGGAAGTATGAACACTGAAGCTTTCTTT.

To note about this clonotype: The conserved phenylalanine or tryptophan normally closing the CDR3 is absent here, so this likely arose from a read error. The DNA is omitted, as the CDR3 cannot be located on it reliably, and the CDR3 follows TCRdb's listing. The CDR3 here is CASSVGRDRLS. V gene TRBV5-6 combines with J gene TRBJ1-1; the table's D call, TRBD1, was not checked against the DNA. The CDR3 is 11 amino acids long, termini counted. In germline, CDR1 is SGHDT, CDR2 YYEEEE.

This rearrangement joins TRBV5-6 to TRBJ1-6, with 9 bases that match TRBD1. The CDR3 runs 15 residues. CDR1 SGHDT and CDR2 YYEEEE come from the germline V gene. The trim removed 4 bases at V and 7 bases at J, leaving 6 bases unmatched. The CDR3 protein is CASSTGQGGNSPLHF. The CDR3 DNA follows: TGTGCCAGCAGCACGGGACAGGGTGGAAATTCACCCCTCCACTTT.

The chain uses TRBV2 and TRBJ2-7; 7 bases line up with TRBD1. The CDR3 loop spans 14 amino acids. V lost 9 bases to trimming and J lost 2 bases; unmatched junction nucleotides: 10. Germline assignment: CDR1 SNHLY and CDR2 FYNNEI. The CDR3 here is CARAHTTGTYEQYF. The DNA for the CDR3 is TGTGCCAGAGCACACACGACAGGGACCTACGAGCAGTACTTC.

For the CDR3, the DNA is TGTGCCAGTAGTATAGGAATGGGGGTTGGCGAGCAGTACTTC. Amino acid sequence: CASSIGMGVGEQYF. The chain carries TRBV19 and TRBJ2-7, with D possibly being TRBD1 or TRBD2 (5 bases each). V gave up 1 base and J gave up 6 bases, with 13 bases separating them. Per germline, CDR1 LNHDA and CDR2 SQIVND (reference sequence). This CDR3 region has 14 residues.

The chain carries TRBV7-3 and TRBJ2-3; no clear D gene. The CDR3 runs to 13 residues. In germline, CDR1 is SGHTA, CDR2 FQGTGA. Trimming took off 1 base at V and 11 bases at J, with 13 bases between the two ends. CDR3: CASSLSYGSQQYF. The CDR3 nucleotides are TGTGCCAGCAGCTTAAGTTATGGCAGTCAGCAGTATTTT.

The V call is TRBV5-1, the J call TRBJ2-2; 7 bases agree with TRBD2. The CDR3 contains 14 residues. Germline loops: CDR1 SGHRS, CDR2 YFSETQ. The V and J ends lost 4 bases and 6 bases, in that order; junction bases with no gene match: 6. CDR3 in amino acids: CASSPGLEAGELFF. CDR3 DNA sequence: TGCGCCAGCAGCCCCGGACTAGAGGCCGGGGAGCTGTTTTTT.